These 12 T cell receptor beta chains share one sample of origin, sequenced in a study of T-cell reconstitution after alpha-beta-depleted transplantation in children. TCRbeta library preparation incorporated unique molecular identifiers. MiXCR, applied by TCRdb to the PCR reads, yields one record per CDR3 protein. The sample has around 670,000 distinct CDR3 sequences; 13% are singletons. Sequencing used PBMCs, obtained before TCRalphabeta/CD19-depleted stem cell transplant. All receptors come from a girl aged 2 to 10 with congenital amegakaryocytic thrombocytopenia, due to receive a stem cell transplant.

As concerns this clonotype: This may stem from a read error, because a much larger clone lies one nucleotide away. J is TRBJ2-4 and V is TRBV5-1; D call uncertain. Germline V CDR1 and CDR2: SGHRS, YFSETQ. This CDR3 is built from 16 residues. V shed 9 bases and J shed 0 bases, with 19 bases lying between them. CDR3 nucleotides: TGCGCCACCAGGTTAGGGCTTACCAAAGCCAAAAACATTCAGTACTTC. Its translation is CATRLGLTKAKNIQYF.

This clonotype has a count of ten or more. This rearrangement joins TRBV4-1 to TRBJ2-7, with D maybe TRBD1 (6 bases). Germline V gene lookup returns CDR1 MGHRA and CDR2 YSYEKL. V was trimmed by 1 base and J by 3 bases, leaving 10 bases between them. This CDR3 contains 14 residues. DNA for the CDR3: TGCGCCAGCAGCCAAGTGTACAGGGTCTACGAGCAGTACTTC. This codes for CASSQVYRVYEQYF.

The table lists this clonotype with many counts. V usage is TRBV5-1 and J usage is TRBJ2-7, with a possible D match to TRBD2 (5 bases). This CDR3 is 14 amino acids long. V lost 3 bases to trimming and J lost 0 bases, with 10 bases between them. Looked up from germline, CDR1 is SGHRS and CDR2 is YFSETQ. The CDR3 DNA is TGCGCCAGCAGCTCGAGGGCCGACTCCTACGAGCAGTACTTC. It yields the protein CASSSRADSYEQYF.

The CDR3 region has the DNA TGTGCCAGCCTCCGACAGGGACAAGAGACCCAGTACTTC. It codes for CASLRQGQETQYF. V is TRBV28 and J is TRBJ2-5, with TRBD1 matching over 7 bases. Per the germline V gene, CDR1 is MDHEN and CDR2 is SYDVKM. The CDR3 consists of 13 residues. J gave up 2 bases and V 8 bases, and 5 bases lay outside the gene matches. Complete variable domain (other parts from reference TRBV28 and TRBJ2-5): DVKVTQSSRYLVKRTGEKVFLECVQDMDHENMFWYRQDPGLGLRLIYFSYDVKMKEKGDIPEGYSVSREKKERFSLILESASTNQTSMYLCASLRQGQETQYFGPGTRLLVL.

There are many counts of this clonotype. This chain uses TRBV5-1 with TRBJ2-2, with a tentative D call TRBD2 (5 bases). V lost 0 bases and J lost 1, with 7 bases in between. This CDR3 contains 15 residues. Germline V CDR1 and CDR2: SGHRS, YFSETQ. The CDR3, as DNA: TGCGCCAGCAGCTTGGCGGGGAAGAACACCGGGGAGCTGTTTTTT. As protein: CASSLAGKNTGELFF. The full variable domain, with the rest looked up from reference TRBV5-1 and TRBJ2-2, is KAGVTQTPRYLIKTRGQQVTLSCSPISGHRSVSWYQQTPGQGLQFLFEYFSETQRNKGNFPGRFSGRQFSNSRSEMNVSTLELGDSALYLCASSLAGKNTGELFFGEGSRLTVL.

J is TRBJ2-5 and V is TRBV2, with 9 bases matching TRBD2. This CDR3 is 14 amino acids long. V shed 0 bases, J shed 5 bases, and the junction held 1 base outside the gene matches. Looked up from germline, CDR1 is SNHLY and CDR2 is FYNNEI. The CDR3 loop reads CASSEAGTSETQYF. The CDR3 nucleotides are TGTGCCAGCAGTGAAGCGGGGACTAGCGAGACCCAGTACTTC.

The sample holds a few counts of this clonotype. V is TRBV6-1 and J is TRBJ2-1; TRBD2 might be the D (5 bases). V was shortened by 6 bases and J by 7 bases, with 22 bases between the two germline ends. The CDR3 length is 16 residues. Germline-derived CDR1 and CDR2 are MNHNS and SASEGT. The CDR3 spells CASSLYPKHSVNEQFF. In DNA form, the CDR3 reads TGTGCCAGCAGCCTCTATCCAAAACATAGCGTAAATGAGCAGTTCTTC.

The chain carries TRBV4-1 and TRBJ1-1; 9 nucleotides match TRBD1. V gave up 1 base and J gave up 6 bases; unmatched junction bases: 15. The CDR3 loop spans 18 amino acids. The germline V gene encodes CDR1 MGHRA and CDR2 YSYEKL. The CDR3 DNA reads as TGCGCCAGCAGCCAAGTCCCGGGACAGGGTTTAGAGGCCCCTGAAGCTTTCTTT. It translates to CASSQVPGQGLEAPEAFF.

This clonotype turned up a few times. This sequence joins TRBV27 and TRBJ2-2, with TRBD1 matching over 10 bases. The V gene end was trimmed by 8 bases and the J gene end by 4 bases; junction bases not matched to a gene: 10. The germline V gene has CDR1 MNHEY and CDR2 SMNVEV (reference sequence). The CDR3 spans 16 residues. This CDR3 reads CASRPDRTGGTGELFF. CDR3 DNA: TGTGCCAGCCGGCCGGACAGGACAGGGGGCACCGGGGAGCTGTTTTTT.

The chain is built from TRBV28 and TRBJ1-2; D ambiguous. Trimming stripped 8 bases from V and 3 bases from J, with 16 bases between. The germline V gene has CDR1 MDHEN and CDR2 SYDVKM. CDR3 length: 14 residues. DNA of the CDR3: TGTGCCAGCGGCCCCCGTCCCGACCACTATGGCTACACCTTC. Protein sequence: CASGPRPDHYGYTF.

The table lists this clonotype with many counts. V gene TRBV7-3 combines with J gene TRBJ2-7; a possible D gene is TRBD1 (6 bases). V was cut by 1 base and J by 1 base, with 11 bases left in between. This CDR3 has 15 residues. Germline V CDR1 and CDR2: SGHTA, FQGTGA. This CDR3 is CASSLNPGHSYEQYF. Written as DNA, the CDR3 is TGTGCCAGCAGCTTAAACCCGGGACATTCCTACGAGCAGTACTTC. Variable domain in full (rest from reference TRBV7-3 and TRBJ2-7): GAGVSQTPSNKVTEKGKYVELRCDPISGHTALYWYRQSLGQGPEFLIYFQGTGAADDSGLPNDRFFAVRPEGSVSTLKIQRTERGDSAVYLCASSLNPGHSYEQYFGPGTRLTVT.

This clonotype showed up just once. This sequence joins TRBV15 and TRBJ1-5; no firm D call. From germline, CDR1 is LNHNV and CDR2 YYDKDF (reference sequence). Between the trimmed V and J ends, which lost 1 base and 4 bases, there was a span of 17 bases. The CDR3 length is 17 residues. The CDR3 DNA reads TGTGCCACCAGCAGAGGGGTGGGTGAGGGTCCGAATCAGCCCCAGCATTTT. This translates into CATSRGVGEGPNQPQHF.